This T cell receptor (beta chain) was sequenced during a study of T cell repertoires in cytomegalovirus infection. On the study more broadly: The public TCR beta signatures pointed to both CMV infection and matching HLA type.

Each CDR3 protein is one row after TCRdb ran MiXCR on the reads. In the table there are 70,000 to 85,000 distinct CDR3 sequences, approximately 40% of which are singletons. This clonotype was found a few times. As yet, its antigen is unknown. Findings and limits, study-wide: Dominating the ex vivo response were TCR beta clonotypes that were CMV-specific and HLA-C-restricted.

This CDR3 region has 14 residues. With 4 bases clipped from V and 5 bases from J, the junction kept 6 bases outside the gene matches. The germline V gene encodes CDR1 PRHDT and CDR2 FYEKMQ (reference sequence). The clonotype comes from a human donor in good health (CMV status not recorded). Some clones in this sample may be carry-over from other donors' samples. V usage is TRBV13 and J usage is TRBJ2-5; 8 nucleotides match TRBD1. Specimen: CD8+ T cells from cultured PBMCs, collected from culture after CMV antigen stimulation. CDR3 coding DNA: TGTGCCAGCAGCTACACAGGGGGACGGGAGACCCAGTACTTC. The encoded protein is CASSYTGGRETQYF.